This T cell receptor beta chain was sequenced in a study of T cells in Graves' hyperthyroidism and ophthalmopathy. The overall study: The authors collected peripheral blood at initial diagnosis, before any treatment.

This clonotype was counted ten times or more. There were TCR beta CDR3 regions amplified from RNA transcripts. RT-PCR in the first round (using the HTBI primer set) targeted the TCR CDR3. TCRdb redid the calling of the multiplex PCR reads with MiXCR, one entry per CDR3 protein. The data hold about 620,000 distinct CDR3 sequences, with roughly 17% observed a single time. Exclusion of a patient resulted from uncontrolled infection, other autoimmune disease, pregnancy or lactation. The V end was cut by 6 bases, the J end by 0 bases, with 9 bases between. CDR3 length equals 13 residues. Looked up from germline, CDR1 is MNHNS and CDR2 is SASEGT.

Sequencing was performed on blood. The clonotype originates from a woman in her 30s with Graves' hyperthyroidism. V is TRBV6-1 and J is TRBJ2-7; the D gene is possibly TRBD2 (5 bases). This CDR3 is CASRDGISYEQYF. The CDR3 DNA reads TGTGCCAGCAGAGACGGGATCTCCTACGAGCAGTACTTC.